The rows below give T cell receptor beta chains drawn from one sample of a study of blood T cell repertoires in COVID-19. Method: immunoSEQ multiplex PCR; TCRdb's copy keeps in-frame clones and lacks some. The top ten hold about 1% of the sample, which has more than 80,000 clones, 70% to 75% seen once. Sequencing was done on a sample of peripheral blood. The receptors stem from a human donor with acute or convalescent COVID-19. The donor label of this sample is uncertain. CDR3s include the opening cysteine and the closing phenylalanine or tryptophan. Fields, in order: J gene, clone size, V gene, D gene, CDR3 DNA, CDR3 protein. A D gene is named only where the DNA matches it firmly. For some rows the clone size is stated as once, few or many, or as a class when expanded; others skip it.

>TRBJ1-2|NA|TRBV14|NA
TGTGCCAGCAGCCGATCAGGCTATGGCTACACCTTC
CASSRSGYGYTF
>TRBJ1-4|NA|TRBV18|NA
TGTGCCAGCTCATTCTATTCGAGGGGGAGTAGTGAAAAACTGTTTTTT
CASSFYSRGSSEKLFF
>TRBJ2-3|NA|TRBV5-6|NA
TGTGCCAGCTGGGCTAGCGGCACAGATACGCAGTATTTT
CASWASGTDTQYF
>TRBJ1-1|NA|TRBV18|NA
TGTGCCAGCTCACTTTCAGAGAACACTGAAGCTTTCTTT
CASSLSENTEAFF
>TRBJ1-3|few|TRBV29-1|NA
TGCAGCGTCCGGCAAGGGGTTCTCTCTGGAAACACCATATATTTT
CSVRQGVLSGNTIYF
>TRBJ2-7|NA|TRBV5-1|TRBD2
TGCGCCAGCAGCTCCTGGGGCGGGGGGGCTTACGAGCAGTACTTC
CASSSWGGGAYEQYF
>TRBJ2-1|NA|TRBV12-3/TRBV12-4|NA
TGTGCCAGCAGTTTAGGGGACATCCAGCAGTTCTTC
CASSLGDIQQFF
>TRBJ1-2|NA|TRBV21-1|NA
TGTGCCAGCGGGCAGGGGGACTATGGCTACACCTTC
CASGQGDYGYTF
>TRBJ2-1|NA|TRBV18|TRBD2
TGTGCCAGCTCACCAGGGAGGGGATCTTACAATGAGCAGTTCTTC
CASSPGRGSYNEQFF
>TRBJ1-3|NA|TRBV19|TRBD1
TGTGCCAGTAGCGGGGACAGGGTCGGTGGAAACACCATATATTTT
CASSGDRVGGNTIYF
>TRBJ2-5|NA|TRBV12-3/TRBV12-4|NA
TGTGCCAGCAGGGATAGGGGTTGGGAGACCCAGTACTTC
CASRDRGWETQYF
>TRBJ1-5|NA|TRBV29-1|NA
TGCAGCGCCCTAGAGTCAAGCAATCAGCCCCAGCATTTT
CSALESSNQPQHF
>TRBJ2-7|many|TRBV7-9|TRBD1
TGTGCCAGCAGACCGGGGACAGGGGTGTACGAGCAGTACTTC
CASRPGTGVYEQYF
>TRBJ1-4|few|TRBV7-6|TRBD1
TGTGCCAGCAGCTTAGTCCCGACAGGGGCCGGGGAAAAACTGTTTTTT
CASSLVPTGAGEKLFF
>TRBJ2-7|NA|TRBV4-1|TRBD2
TGCGCCAGCAGCCAAGATGGGGGGGTATTGTTCTACGAGCAGTACTTC
CASSQDGGVLFYEQYF
>TRBJ1-3|NA|TRBV7-2|NA
TGTGCCAGCAGCTTAGCGGGCGCAACTGCTGGAAACACCATATATTTT
CASSLAGATAGNTIYF
>TRBJ1-6|NA|TRBV30|TRBD1
TGTGCCTGGACCGGGACAGCTAATTCACCCCTCCACTTT
CAWTGTANSPLHF
>TRBJ1-5|NA|TRBV11-2|TRBD1
TGTGCCAGCAGCTCCCGGACAGGGGCTAGTAGCAATCAGCCCCAGCATTTT
CASSSRTGASSNQPQHF
>TRBJ1-2|NA|TRBV27|TRBD1
TGTGCCAGCCGTATGACAGGGGCGGTAGTTGGCTACACCTTC
CASRMTGAVVGYTF
>TRBJ1-2|NA|TRBV11-2|TRBD1
TGTGCCAGCAGCGTGGACAGGTTCCGGGACTATGGCTACACCTTC
CASSVDRFRDYGYTF
>TRBJ1-6|NA|TRBV5-1|TRBD1
TGCGCCAGCAGCTTGTTTCCAGGGGGCGAGATGACACCCCTCCACTTT
CASSLFPGGEMTPLHF
>TRBJ1-2|NA|TRBV30|NA
TGTGCCTGGAGCTTAGGGAGGGCGCGGCGCTACACCTTC
CAWSLGRARRYTF
>TRBJ1-6|NA|TRBV11-2|NA
TGTGCCAGCAGCGATCGTAGCTCGGGATATAATTCACCCCTCCACTTT
CASSDRSSGYNSPLHF
>TRBJ2-5|NA|TRBV6-1|NA
TGTGCCAGCAGTGAAATATTCCGAGAGACCCAGTACTTC
CASSEIFRETQYF
>TRBJ1-1|NA|TRBV30|NA
TGTGCCTGGAGTGTACCCGGGGTGGACGGTGAAGCTTTCTTT
CAWSVPGVDGEAFF
>TRBJ1-1|NA|TRBV2|TRBD1
TGTGCCAGCAGTGGACAGGGGGCTGGCACTGAAGCTTTCTTT
CASSGQGAGTEAFF
>TRBJ1-4|once|TRBV19|TRBD1
TGTGCCAGCCGAGGACAGGGGGAAAAACTGTTTTTT
CASRGQGEKLFF
>TRBJ1-3|NA|TRBV12-3/TRBV12-4|NA
TGTGCCAGCAGTTTCCCTATGGACACCATATATTTT
CASSFPMDTIYF
>TRBJ1-5|NA|TRBV6-6|NA
TGTGCCAGCATTGATCAGGGTGCTAGCAATCAGCCCCAGCATTTT
CASIDQGASNQPQHF
>TRBJ1-3|NA|TRBV5-6|NA
TGTGCCAGCAGCCCGCGGCTGGGGGCAAGGAACACCATATATTTT
CASSPRLGARNTIYF
>TRBJ1-2|NA|TRBV18|TRBD1
TGTGCCAGCTCACCGGGACAGGCAATCTATGGCTACACCTTC
CASSPGQAIYGYTF
>TRBJ1-2|NA|TRBV9|NA
TGTGCCAGCAGCGTAGGGGCAGCAACCGGGAGAGATGGCTACACCTTC
CASSVGAATGRDGYTF
>TRBJ1-1|once|TRBV11-2|NA
TGTGCCAGCAGCTTAGCGGGCACTGAAGCTTTCTTT
CASSLAGTEAFF
>TRBJ2-7|NA|TRBV10-3|NA
TGTGCCATCAGTGCAGACAAGTACGGCTACGAGCAGTACTTC
CAISADKYGYEQYF
>TRBJ1-5|NA|TRBV12-3/TRBV12-4|TRBD1
TGTGCCAGCAGTCGACAGGGCCATCAGCCCCAGCATTTT
CASSRQGHQPQHF
>TRBJ1-1|few|TRBV7-3|NA
TGTGCCAGCAGCTTCACAAGGGGAACTGAAGCTTTCTTT
CASSFTRGTEAFF